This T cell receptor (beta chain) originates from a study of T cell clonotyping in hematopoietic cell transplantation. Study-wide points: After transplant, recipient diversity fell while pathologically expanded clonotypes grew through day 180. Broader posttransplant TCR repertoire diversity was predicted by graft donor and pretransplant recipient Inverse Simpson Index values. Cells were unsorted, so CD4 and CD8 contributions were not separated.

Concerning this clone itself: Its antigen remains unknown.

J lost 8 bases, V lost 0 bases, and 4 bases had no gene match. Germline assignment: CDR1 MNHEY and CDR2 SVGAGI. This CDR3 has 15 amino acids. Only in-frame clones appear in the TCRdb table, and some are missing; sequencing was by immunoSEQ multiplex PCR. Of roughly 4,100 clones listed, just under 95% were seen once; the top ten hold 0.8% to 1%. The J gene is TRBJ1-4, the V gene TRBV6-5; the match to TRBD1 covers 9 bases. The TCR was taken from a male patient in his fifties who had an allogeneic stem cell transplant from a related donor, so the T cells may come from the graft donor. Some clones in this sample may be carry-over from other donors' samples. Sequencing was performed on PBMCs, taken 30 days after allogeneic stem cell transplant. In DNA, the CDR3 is TGTGCCAGCAGTTACTCGGGACAGGGATGGGAAAAACTGTTTTTT. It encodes CASSYSGQGWEKLFF.